One sample yielded the 18 T cell receptor beta chains listed below, sequenced in a study of blood T cell repertoires in COVID-19. The data were produced by immunoSEQ multiplex PCR, yet TCRdb's version contains in-frame clones alone and is incomplete. The table records around 140,000 clones, around nine tenths of them present only once. The sequenced sample consisted of peripheral blood. These receptors were taken from a woman aged 45-60 years with acute or convalescent COVID-19.

This chain connects TRBV18 to TRBJ2-1, with D possibly being TRBD1 (6 bases). There are 14 residues in the CDR3. Trimming stripped 6 bases from V and 12 bases from J, with 21 bases between. CDR1 is KGHSH, CDR2 LQKENI, per germline. CDR3 protein: CASSLSGQLAVQFF. The CDR3 bases are TGTGCCAGCTCCCTCAGTGGACAGCTGGCTGTGCAGTTCTTC.

The chain links TRBV25-1 to TRBJ2-7; D gene ambiguous. The V gene's germline CDR1 is MGHDK and CDR2 SYGVNS. The V end lost 3 bases, the J end lost 4 bases, and 10 bases lay between the germline ends. The CDR3 is 13 amino acids. The CDR3 here is CASSDYVRYEQYF. In DNA, the CDR3 is TGTGCCAGCAGTGATTACGTGAGGTACGAGCAGTACTTC.

The chain joins TRBV29-1 to TRBJ2-5, with 8 positions matching TRBD1. The germline gives CDR1 SQVTM, CDR2 ANQGSEA. The junction had 8 bases not matched to a gene; V was cut back by 6 bases and J by 5 bases. The CDR3 contains 13 residues. Here the CDR3 DNA reads TGCAGCGTCGCCGCGACAGGGGTTGAGACCCAGTACTTC. Translation gives CSVAATGVETQYF.

V usage is TRBV5-8 and J usage is TRBJ1-2; 8 nucleotides agree with TRBD1. CDR3 size: 14 residues. V lost 3 bases to trimming and J lost 2 bases; unmatched junction nucleotides: 3. Germline-derived CDR1 and CDR2 are SGHTS and YDEGEE. DNA of the CDR3: TGTGCCAGCAGCTCCGGGACAGGAAACTATGGCTACACCTTC. Encoded protein: CASSSGTGNYGYTF.

J is TRBJ2-7 and V is TRBV19, with 7 bases that match TRBD1. The CDR3 totals 15 residues. With V trimmed by 1 base and J by 2 bases, 5 bases remained unmatched. Germline CDR1 reads LNHDA; CDR2 reads SQIVND (reference sequence). Here the CDR3 reads CASSIGTGHPYEQYF. The CDR3 bases are TGTGCCAGTAGTATAGGGACAGGTCATCCCTACGAGCAGTACTTC.

The chain combines TRBV7-2 with TRBJ2-4; possibly TRBD1 for D (6 bases). The germline V gene has CDR1 SGHTA and CDR2 FQGNSA. The length of the CDR3 is 14 residues. V lost 3 bases, J lost 1 base, and 7 bases lay in between. In nucleotides, the CDR3 is TGTGCCAGCAGCTTGACAGGTGCCAAAAACATTCAGTACTTC. Amino acid sequence: CASSLTGAKNIQYF.

This sequence joins TRBV5-1 and TRBJ2-1; 9 nucleotides match TRBD2. V was pared by 2 bases and J by 5 bases, with 2 bases of the junction left unmatched. CDR1 and CDR2 from the germline V gene are SGHRS and YFSETQ. The CDR3 sequence is 14 residues long. The CDR3 loop reads CASSFPSGNNEQFF. The CDR3 DNA is TGCGCCAGCAGCTTTCCTAGCGGGAACAATGAGCAGTTCTTC.

J is TRBJ2-1 and V is TRBV5-1; the match to TRBD1 covers 9 bases. Germline loops: CDR1 SGHRS, CDR2 YFSETQ. The V and J ends lost 4 bases and 4 bases, in that order; junction bases with no gene match: 12. The CDR3 length is 17 residues. CDR3 residues: CASSPGQGSNSYNEQFF. DNA of the CDR3: TGCGCCAGCAGCCCCGGACAGGGGTCTAACTCTTACAATGAGCAGTTCTTC. Combining the CDR3 with reference TRBV5-1 and TRBJ2-1 gives the whole variable domain KAGVTQTPRYLIKTRGQQVTLSCSPISGHRSVSWYQQTPGQGLQFLFEYFSETQRNKGNFPGRFSGRQFSNSRSEMNVSTLELGDSALYLCASSPGQGSNSYNEQFFGPGTRLTVL.

This chain uses TRBV2 with TRBJ1-1; D unresolved. The CDR3 totals 13 residues. Trimming removed 10 bases from V and 4 bases from J, with 16 bases in between. From germline, CDR1 is SNHLY and CDR2 FYNNEI. The CDR3 reads CATEFEGSTEAFF. Written as DNA, the CDR3 is TGTGCCACCGAATTTGAGGGTTCCACTGAAGCTTTCTTT.

The V gene is TRBV5-1, the J gene TRBJ1-1; the D gene is possibly TRBD1 (5 bases). This CDR3 is 13 amino acids long. The V end was cut by 1 base, the J end by 6 bases, with 10 bases between. Germline assignment: CDR1 SGHRS and CDR2 YFSETQ. The DNA of the CDR3 is TGCGCCAGCAGCTTGTCCCAGGGTTCTGAAGCTTTCTTT. Amino acids: CASSLSQGSEAFF. The whole variable domain, remainder taken from reference TRBV5-1 and TRBJ1-1, is KAGVTQTPRYLIKTRGQQVTLSCSPISGHRSVSWYQQTPGQGLQFLFEYFSETQRNKGNFPGRFSGRQFSNSRSEMNVSTLELGDSALYLCASSLSQGSEAFFGQGTRLTVV.

Here the CDR3 DNA reads TGTGCCAGCAGTTCCTCGACAGGGTTTCAGCCCCAGCATTTT. It translates to CASSSSTGFQPQHF. The rearrangement joins TRBV28 to TRBJ1-5; 7 nucleotides align to TRBD1. The CDR3 runs to 14 residues. The V gene end was trimmed by 4 bases and the J gene end by 6 bases; junction bases not matched to a gene: 6. CDR1 and CDR2 (germline): MDHEN, SYDVKM.

This rearrangement joins TRBV3-1 (or the pseudogene TRBV3-2) to TRBJ2-1; possibly TRBD1 for D (6 bases). V gave up 3 bases and J gave up 10 bases, with 10 bases separating them. CDR1 and CDR2 from the germline V gene are LGHDT and YNNKEL (reference sequence). The CDR3 has 12 residues. CDR3 sequence (DNA): TGTGCCAGCAGCCAGTGGACAGTAGAGCAGTTCTTC. Its protein is CASSQWTVEQFF.

V gene TRBV7-9 combines with J gene TRBJ2-1, with 13 bases aligning to TRBD2. The CDR3 contains 15 residues. V lost 3 bases and J lost 9; bases outside the gene matches: 5. CDR1 SEHNR and CDR2 FQNEAQ come from the germline V gene (reference sequence). The CDR3 is CASSFWTSGSGEQFF. The CDR3 DNA follows: TGTGCCAGCAGCTTTTGGACTAGCGGGAGTGGTGAGCAGTTCTTC.

The rearrangement links TRBV7-2 to TRBJ1-1; 10 bases line up with TRBD1. The CDR3 is made up of 15 amino acids. Germline V CDR1 and CDR2: SGHTA, FQGNSA. Trimming took 3 bases from V and 0 from J; bases not matched to a gene: 1. The CDR3 coding sequence is TGTGCCAGCAGCTTGGACAGGGGGATGAACACTGAAGCTTTCTTT. Its translation: CASSLDRGMNTEAFF.

The rearrangement uses TRBV5-1 and TRBJ2-2; possible D gene TRBD2, 5 bases. CDR3 length: 14 residues. The V and J ends lost 0 bases and 5 bases respectively, with 8 bases between them. CDR1 SGHRS and CDR2 YFSETQ come from the germline V gene. As DNA, the CDR3 is TGCGCCAGCAGCTTGGTTTCGGGAACCGGGGAGCTGTTTTTT. Translating it yields CASSLVSGTGELFF.

The chain employs TRBV18 and TRBJ2-1; tentatively, D is TRBD2 (5 bases). Germline-derived CDR1 and CDR2 are KGHSH and LQKENI. Deletions cut 2 bases from V and 9 bases from J, with 14 bases between. The CDR3 extends over 14 amino acids. The CDR3 region has the DNA TGTGCCAGCTCACCAGCCCAAGACGGAGGTGAGCAGTTCTTC. Encoded protein: CASSPAQDGGEQFF.

This clone was seen a few times. V and J are TRBV10-1 and TRBJ2-2; D might be TRBD2 (6 bases). Deletions cut 0 bases from V and 6 bases from J, with 8 bases between. The CDR3 has 14 residues. Looked up from germline, CDR1 is WNHNN and CDR2 is SYGVQD (reference sequence). The CDR3 nucleotides are TGCGCCAGCAGTGAGTCGGGGGGATCCGGGGAGCTGTTTTTT. Protein sequence: CASSESGGSGELFF.

The rearrangement joins TRBV10-3 to TRBJ1-1; 7 bases line up with TRBD1. CDR1 is ENHRY, CDR2 SYGVKD, per germline. The V segment lost 6 bases and the J segment 1 base; nucleotides outside the gene matches: 5. The CDR3 length is 14 residues. In DNA, the CDR3 is TGTGCCATCAGGACGGGACAGCCGAACACTGAAGCTTTCTTT. Protein sequence: CAIRTGQPNTEAFF.